What follows describes a single T cell receptor beta chain. What it binds is not known. The CDR3 is 15 residues long. Germline lookup yields CDR1 SGHRS and CDR2 YFSETQ. Trimming stripped 4 bases from V and 3 bases from J, with 16 bases between. Through a sample-barcoded 5' primer and a J-beta primer mix, a second PCR was run for roughly 7 to 11 cycles. TCRdb ran MiXCR on the 5' RACE reads and lists one entry per CDR3 protein. This sample has almost 800,000 distinct CDR3 sequences, with 58% found just once. This sample was included in a study of blood T cells in healthy people across ages. On the study more broadly: Template switching caught about one barcoded beta molecule for each two T cells.

Study observations and caveats: More naive CD4+ cells and higher diversity marked long-lived donors relative to aged donors. With age, beta diversity per million T cells declined roughly linearly, significantly by 35 to 40.

Isolation of PBMCs gave at least 6 million cells per sample. The clonotype was recovered from a man aged 25 to 40 in good health. What was sequenced was blood. The chain links TRBV5-1 to TRBJ2-5; a possible D gene is TRBD1 (6 bases). The CDR3 loop reads CASSPQPGTKETQYF. The CDR3 DNA follows: TGCGCCAGCAGCCCCCAACCCGGGACAAAAGAGACCCAGTACTTC.